Each of the 18 T cell receptor beta chains below was sequenced from the same sample in a study of graft-versus-host responses after intestinal transplantation. The method was immunoSEQ multiplex PCR; TCRdb's version includes in-frame clones alone and lacks a portion of them. Of around 71,000 clones listed, about 94% are singletons. For these receptors, no antigen is known. The sample was unstimulated CD8+ T cells sorted from spleen or lymph node cells, taken before intestinal transplant. These TCRs come from a human donor who received an intestinal transplant.

The rearrangement uses TRBV5-1 and TRBJ2-2; D not certain. This CDR3 contains 16 residues. V was cut by 1 base and J by 4 bases, with 14 bases left in between. CDR1 and CDR2 (germline): SGHRS, YFSETQ. In nucleotides, the CDR3 is TGCGCCAGCAGCTTGTGGCCGCCGAGGACCACCGGGGAGCTGTTTTTT. It is translated as CASSLWPPRTTGELFF.

This chain joins TRBV7-9 and TRBJ2-2; D not certain. This CDR3 contains 14 residues. V was clipped by 2 bases and J by 7 bases, with 11 bases between them. The germline V gene has CDR1 SEHNR and CDR2 FQNEAQ (reference sequence). The CDR3 loop is CASSLPILSGELFF. CDR3 DNA sequence: TGTGCCAGCAGCTTACCGATTCTCAGCGGGGAGCTGTTTTTT.

The rearrangement links TRBV23-1 to TRBJ1-5, with TRBD1 identical over 7 bases. TRBV23-1 is noted as an ORF with a role that remains uncertain. V lost 0 bases, J lost 7 bases, and 6 bases stayed unmatched. CDR3 length: 15 amino acids. The CDR3 DNA is TGCGCCAGCAGTCAATCCGACAGGGCTTGGCAGCCCCAGCATTTT. It yields the protein CASSQSDRAWQPQHF.

The chain combines TRBV15 with TRBJ2-1, with 11 positions matching TRBD2. V gave up 0 bases and J gave up 7 bases; unmatched junction bases: 20. Germline V gene lookup returns CDR1 LNHNV and CDR2 YYDKDF (reference sequence). The CDR3 is 21 amino acids. CDR3: CATSREASQPPTSGRGNEQFF. DNA of the CDR3: TGTGCCACCAGCAGAGAAGCCTCCCAACCCCCCACTAGCGGGAGAGGGAATGAGCAGTTCTTC.

CDR3 in DNA: TGTGCCTGGAGCTCAGGACAGGGGGATTCACCCCTCCACTTT. Protein: CAWSSGQGDSPLHF. The J gene is TRBJ1-6, the V gene TRBV30; 10 positions agree with TRBD1. The J segment lost 8 bases and the V segment lost 3 bases, leaving 4 bases of the junction unmatched. Germline CDR1 GTSNPN, CDR2 SVGIG (reference sequence). This CDR3 has 14 amino acids.

The J gene is TRBJ2-7, the V gene TRBV19, with D perhaps matching TRBD2 (6 bases). The CDR3 spans 15 residues. V was clipped by 2 bases and J by 5 bases, with 16 bases between them. In germline, CDR1 is LNHDA, CDR2 SQIVND (reference sequence). The DNA of the CDR3 is TGTGCCAGTAGTATAATGGGGGGTGGAGTAAACGAGCAGTACTTC. Residues: CASSIMGGGVNEQYF.

The chain employs TRBV28 and TRBJ2-7; D is uncertain. Trimming stripped 4 bases from V and 6 bases from J, with 10 bases between. In germline, CDR1 is MDHEN, CDR2 SYDVKM. CDR3 size: 12 residues. The chain's CDR3 is CASSSSSAEQYF. CDR3 coding DNA: TGTGCCAGCAGTTCGAGCAGTGCCGAGCAGTACTTC. Based on the CDR3 plus reference TRBV28 and TRBJ2-7, the full variable domain is DVKVTQSSRYLVKRTGEKVFLECVQDMDHENMFWYRQDPGLGLRLIYFSYDVKMKEKGDIPEGYSVSREKKERFSLILESASTNQTSMYLCASSSSSAEQYFGPGTRLTVT.

The V and J genes are TRBV27 and TRBJ1-2; TRBD1 might be the D (6 bases). V was cut by 3 bases and J by 4 bases, with 12 bases left in between. The CDR3 is 14 residues long. In germline, CDR1 is MNHEY, CDR2 SMNVEV (reference sequence). The CDR3 sequence: CASSLGGRGYGYTF. The CDR3 DNA reads TGTGCCAGCAGTTTGGGGGGGCGGGGCTATGGCTACACCTTC.

This chain links TRBV5-1 with TRBJ2-5; D gene ambiguous. The DNA end lines up better with TRBJ2-7; the J call may be wrong. The V gene's germline CDR1 is SGHRS and CDR2 YFSETQ. This CDR3 has 13 residues. The CDR3 sequence: CASTPGSSYEQYF. As DNA, the CDR3 is TGCGCCAGCACTCCCGGAAGCTCCTACGAGCAGTACTTC.

The chain employs TRBV19 and TRBJ2-7; no firm D call. This CDR3 region has 14 residues. V lost 4 bases, J lost 2 bases, and 12 bases lay in between. The germline V gene has CDR1 LNHDA and CDR2 SQIVND (reference sequence). The CDR3 nucleotides are TGTGCCAGTAGTAGTAACGGAGCCACCTACGAGCAGTACTTC. This codes for CASSSNGATYEQYF.

The chain uses TRBV27 and TRBJ2-1; D unclear. The ends were cut back, 5 bases at V and 0 bases at J, with 14 bases in the middle. Germline assignment: CDR1 MNHEY and CDR2 SMNVEV (reference sequence). The CDR3 has 16 amino acids. The CDR3 DNA follows: TGTGCCAGCAGTCCCCCCGCATGGAGCTCCTACAATGAGCAGTTCTTC. Translated, it gives CASSPPAWSSYNEQFF.

The chain has TRBV7-9 and TRBJ2-2; no reliable D call. Trimming pared 5 bases from V and 1 base from J, leaving 2 bases between. The CDR3 runs to 12 residues. Germline CDR1 is SEHNR and CDR2 is FQNEAQ (reference sequence). The CDR3 nucleotides read TGTGCCAGCAGCGGGAACACCGGGGAGCTGTTTTTT. It is translated as CASSGNTGELFF.

This chain uses TRBV15 with TRBJ2-1; D not certain. CDR1 and CDR2 from the germline V gene are LNHNV and YYDKDF (reference sequence). This CDR3 is 15 amino acids long. The ends were cut back, 0 bases at V and 0 bases at J, with 6 bases in the middle. This chain's CDR3 is CATSRDRSSYNEQFF. CDR3 in DNA: TGTGCCACCAGCAGAGATAGGAGCTCCTACAATGAGCAGTTCTTC.

V is TRBV30 and J is TRBJ2-3; no clear D. V dropped 2 bases and J dropped 3 bases, with 12 bases sitting between them. The CDR3 has 14 amino acids. Looked up from germline, CDR1 is GTSNPN and CDR2 is SVGIG (reference sequence). The CDR3 here is CAWSLPSDTDTQYF. CDR3 nucleotide sequence: TGTGCCTGGAGTCTACCCTCGGATACAGATACGCAGTATTTT.

This rearrangement joins TRBV5-6 to TRBJ1-2, with TRBD1 matching over 7 bases. V shed 4 bases, J shed 3 bases, and the junction held 12 bases outside the gene matches. CDR1 and CDR2 (germline): SGHDT, YYEEEE. The length of the CDR3 is 16 residues. CDR3 in amino acids: CASSPGDRVGHYGYTF. The CDR3 DNA is TGTGCCAGCAGCCCAGGCGACAGGGTTGGTCACTATGGCTACACCTTC.

This chain joins TRBV6-5 and TRBJ2-7, with D possibly being TRBD1 or TRBD2 (6 bases each). Germline V gives CDR1 MNHEY, CDR2 SVGAGI. CDR3 length: 14 residues. V shed 2 bases and J shed 4 bases, with 12 bases lying between them. The DNA of the CDR3 is TGTGCCAGCAGTTACGGAGGGACAACATACGAGCAGTACTTC. Residues: CASSYGGTTYEQYF.

V is TRBV18 and J is TRBJ1-2; the D gene is possibly TRBD1 (5 bases). CDR1 is KGHSH and CDR2 is LQKENI in the germline V gene. There are 15 residues in the CDR3. V dropped 3 bases and J dropped 1 base, with 12 bases sitting between them. Here the CDR3 reads CASSPAGTDNYGYTF. The CDR3 bases are TGTGCCAGCTCACCTGCCGGGACGGATAACTATGGCTACACCTTC.

This clone was seen only once. DNA for the CDR3: TGTGCCACCAGTCTACGGACTGCCGGTACCGGGGAGCTGTTTTTT. Its translation is CATSLRTAGTGELFF. V usage is TRBV15 and J usage is TRBJ2-2, with D perhaps TRBD2 (5 bases). The CDR3 has 15 amino acids. V was clipped by 6 bases and J by 5 bases, with 16 bases between them. Per germline, CDR1 LNHNV and CDR2 YYDKDF (reference sequence).